These 12 T cell receptor beta chains share one sample of origin, sequenced in a study of PD-1 blockade in classical Hodgkin lymphoma. This sample's time point: newly diagnosed, previously untreated cHL patient sample. Method: immunoSEQ multiplex PCR; TCRdb's copy keeps in-frame clones and lacks some. Counted here are about 25,000 clones, around 94% occurring once; the ten biggest clones make up about 3.6%. Material: peripheral blood mononuclear cells (PBMCs). The source is a human donor with classical Hodgkin lymphoma.

This sequence joins TRBV9 and TRBJ2-1; tentatively, D is TRBD1 (5 bases). V dropped 0 bases and J dropped 3 bases, with 10 bases sitting between them. The CDR3 is made up of 15 amino acids. The V gene's germline CDR1 is SGDLS and CDR2 YYNGEE. CDR3 in DNA: TGTGCCAGCAGCGTAGGTAGGGGCCTCTACAATGAGCAGTTCTTC. Protein: CASSVGRGLYNEQFF.

The chain recombines TRBV7-2 with TRBJ2-1; D gene unclear. The V end was cut by 5 bases, the J end by 7 bases, with 9 bases between. Germline CDR1 and CDR2: SGHTA and FQGNSA. This CDR3 is 12 amino acids long. CDR3 loop: CASSPWYNEQFF. The DNA for the CDR3 is TGTGCCAGCAGCCCCTGGTATAATGAGCAGTTCTTC. The whole variable domain, remainder taken from reference TRBV7-2 and TRBJ2-1, is GAGVSQSPSNKVTEKGKDVELRCDPISGHTALYWYRQSLGQGLEFLIYFQGNSAPDKSGLPSDRFSAERTGGSVSTLTIQRTQQEDSAVYLCASSPWYNEQFFGPGTRLTVL.

V and J are TRBV27 and TRBJ2-1; D is unclear. Germline V gene sequence: CDR1 MNHEY, CDR2 SMNVEV (reference sequence). With 3 bases removed from V and 7 bases from J, the gap between germline ends came to 16 bases. This CDR3 region has 15 residues. As DNA, the CDR3 is TGTGCCAGCAGTTTTAGGTTCGCAAAAGGGAATGAGCAGTTCTTC. This gives the protein CASSFRFAKGNEQFF.

The chain combines TRBV28 with TRBJ2-5; D remains ambiguous. Germline V gene lookup returns CDR1 MDHEN and CDR2 SYDVKM. The CDR3 is 11 residues long. Trimming removed 4 bases at V and 7 bases at J, with 7 bases between. CDR3 sequence reads: CASSSSLTQYF. The CDR3 region has the DNA TGTGCCAGCAGTTCGTCCCTGACCCAGTACTTC.

The rearrangement links TRBV15 to TRBJ1-5; D gene ambiguous. CDR3 size: 14 residues. Germline CDR1 LNHNV, CDR2 YYDKDF (reference sequence). V was clipped by 0 bases and J by 7 bases, with 10 bases between them. As DNA, the CDR3 is TGTGCCACCAGCAGAGATGTCGGTCGGCAGCCCCAGCATTTT. Translation: CATSRDVGRQPQHF.

Only one count was recorded for this clone. The V call is TRBV9, the J call TRBJ1-2, with no clear D. The CDR3 extends over 17 amino acids. V was trimmed by 2 bases and J by 2 bases, leaving 19 bases between them. The V gene's germline CDR1 is SGDLS and CDR2 YYNGEE. For the CDR3, the DNA is TGTGCCAGCAGCGTCTCCCCGACGGACTACGTAAACTATGGCTACACCTTC. Amino acid sequence: CASSVSPTDYVNYGYTF.

The chain combines TRBV5-4 with TRBJ2-1, with 15 bases identical to TRBD2. Trimming took 4 bases from V and 8 from J; bases not matched to a gene: 10. The CDR3 totals 17 residues. CDR1 is SGHNT, CDR2 YYREEE, per germline (reference sequence). The CDR3 DNA reads TGTGCCAGCAGCCTCGGACTAGCGGGAGGGGGTAGGGATGAGCAGTTCTTC. It yields the protein CASSLGLAGGGRDEQFF.

The chain couples TRBV27 to TRBJ2-7; tentative D call: TRBD1 (6 bases). The V gene's germline CDR1 is MNHEY and CDR2 SMNVEV (reference sequence). V dropped 6 bases and J dropped 4 bases, with 13 bases sitting between them. The CDR3 extends over 13 amino acids. The CDR3 is CASRPGHLYEQYF. The CDR3 nucleotides read TGTGCCAGCAGGCCGGGACACCTTTACGAGCAGTACTTC.

There are a few counts of this clone. This chain links TRBV5-4 with TRBJ2-7; 9 positions agree with TRBD1. The ends lost 0 bases at V and 5 bases at J; junction bases unmatched: 3. The CDR3 is made up of 14 amino acids. The V gene's germline CDR1 is SGHNT and CDR2 YYREEE (reference sequence). DNA of the CDR3: TGTGCCAGCAGCTTGGCGGGACAGGGTGACGAGCAGTACTTC. Translating it yields CASSLAGQGDEQYF. Looking up the rest from reference TRBV5-4 and TRBJ2-7 gives the full variable domain: ETGVTQSPTHLIKTRGQQVTLRCSSQSGHNTVSWYQQALGQGPQFIFQYYREEENGRGNFPPRFSGLQFPNYSSELNVNALELDDSALYLCASSLAGQGDEQYFGPGTRLTVT.

The chain carries TRBV10-1 and TRBJ1-1, with D unresolved. Germline V lookup: CDR1 WNHNN, CDR2 SYGVQD (reference sequence). This CDR3 has 11 amino acids. The V end was cut by 3 bases, the J end by 11 bases, with 10 bases between. In DNA, the CDR3 is TGCGCCAGCAGTGATGGCCCGAGGGCTTTCTTT. This gives the protein CASSDGPRAFF.

This rearrangement joins TRBV25-1 to TRBJ1-5, with 10 positions matching TRBD1. Germline trimming cut 3 bases from V and 7 bases from J; bases unmatched to any gene: 6. Germline values: CDR1 MGHDK, CDR2 SYGVNS. The CDR3 sequence is 15 residues long. DNA for the CDR3: TGTGCCAGCAGTGACCCGGACAGGGGGAAACAGCCCCAGCATTTT. Amino acids: CASSDPDRGKQPQHF.

The V gene is TRBV4-1, the J gene TRBJ1-4; D may be TRBD1 (5 bases). V was clipped by 1 base and J by 0 bases, with 6 bases between them. CDR1 is MGHRA and CDR2 is YSYEKL in the germline V gene. The CDR3 runs 15 residues. CDR3 loop: CASSQAGATNEKLFF. The CDR3 DNA is TGCGCCAGCAGCCAAGCGGGGGCAACTAATGAAAAACTGTTTTTT.